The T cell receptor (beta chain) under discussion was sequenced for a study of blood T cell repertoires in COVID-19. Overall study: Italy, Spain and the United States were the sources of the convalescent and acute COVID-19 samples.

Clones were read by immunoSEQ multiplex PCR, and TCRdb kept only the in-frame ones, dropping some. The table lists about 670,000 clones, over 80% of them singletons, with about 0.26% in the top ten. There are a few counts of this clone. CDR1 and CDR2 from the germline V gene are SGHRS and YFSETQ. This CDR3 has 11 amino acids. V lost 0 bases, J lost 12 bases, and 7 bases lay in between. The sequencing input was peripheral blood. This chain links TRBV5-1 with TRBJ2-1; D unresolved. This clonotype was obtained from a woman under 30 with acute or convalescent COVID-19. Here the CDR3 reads CASSLAALQFF. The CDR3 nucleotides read TGCGCCAGCAGCTTGGCCGCGTTGCAGTTCTTC.